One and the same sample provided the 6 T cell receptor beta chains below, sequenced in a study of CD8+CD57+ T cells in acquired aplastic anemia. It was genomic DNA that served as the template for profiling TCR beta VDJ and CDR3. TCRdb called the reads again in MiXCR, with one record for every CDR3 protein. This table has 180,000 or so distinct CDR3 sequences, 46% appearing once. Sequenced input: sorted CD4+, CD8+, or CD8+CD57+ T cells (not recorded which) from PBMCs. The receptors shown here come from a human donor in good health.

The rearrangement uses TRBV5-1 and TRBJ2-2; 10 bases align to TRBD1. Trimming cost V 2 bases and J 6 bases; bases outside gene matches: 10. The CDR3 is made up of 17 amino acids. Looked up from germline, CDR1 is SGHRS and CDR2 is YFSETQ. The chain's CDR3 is CASSLGTGDPGPGELFF. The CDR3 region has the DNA TGCGCCAGCAGCTTAGGGACAGGGGATCCAGGACCCGGGGAGCTGTTTTTT.

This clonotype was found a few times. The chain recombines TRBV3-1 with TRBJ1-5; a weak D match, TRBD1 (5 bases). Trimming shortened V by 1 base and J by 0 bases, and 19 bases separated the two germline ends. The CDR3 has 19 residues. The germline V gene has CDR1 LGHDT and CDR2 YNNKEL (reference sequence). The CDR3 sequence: CASSQGGGRGRPSNQPQHF. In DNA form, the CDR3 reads TGTGCCAGCAGCCAAGGCGGGGGAAGGGGCAGGCCTAGCAATCAGCCCCAGCATTTT.

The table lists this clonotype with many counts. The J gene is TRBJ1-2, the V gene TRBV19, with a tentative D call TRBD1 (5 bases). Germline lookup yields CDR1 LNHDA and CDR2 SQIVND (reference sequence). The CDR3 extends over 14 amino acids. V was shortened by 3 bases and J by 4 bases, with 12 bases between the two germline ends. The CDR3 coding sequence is TGTGCCAGTAGTATCTTCGAGGGGCCCTATGGCTACACCTTC. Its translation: CASSIFEGPYGYTF.

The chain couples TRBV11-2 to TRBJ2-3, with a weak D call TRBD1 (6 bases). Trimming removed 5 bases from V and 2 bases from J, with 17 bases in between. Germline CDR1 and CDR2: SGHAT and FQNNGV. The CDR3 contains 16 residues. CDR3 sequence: CASSPGPRGLTDTQYF. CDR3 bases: TGTGCCAGCAGCCCAGGTCCCAGGGGCCTCACAGATACGCAGTATTTT.

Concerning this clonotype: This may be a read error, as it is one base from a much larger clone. Written as DNA, the CDR3 is TGTGCCAGCAGCTTGGCATCAGGCGGCACCGGGGAGCTGTTTTTT. Its protein is CASSLASGGTGELFF. The J gene is TRBJ2-2, the V gene TRBV5-4, with D hard to call. V lost 0 bases and J 4 bases, leaving 10 bases between the germline ends. The CDR3 sequence is 15 residues long. In germline, CDR1 is SGHNT, CDR2 YYREEE (reference sequence).

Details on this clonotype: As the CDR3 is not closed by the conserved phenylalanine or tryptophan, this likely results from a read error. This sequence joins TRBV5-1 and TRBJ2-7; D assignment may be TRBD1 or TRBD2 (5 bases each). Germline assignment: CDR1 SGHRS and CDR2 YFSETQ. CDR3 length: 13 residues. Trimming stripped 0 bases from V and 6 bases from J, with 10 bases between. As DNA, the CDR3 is TGCGCCAGCAGCTTGGCGGGGACGCCCGAGCAGTACCTC. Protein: CASSLAGTPEQYL.